The present TCR beta chain was sequenced within a study of cytomegalovirus exposure and HLA in healthy donors. Comment on this clone: Its cognate antigen is unknown.

Study-wide findings and caveats: Presence/absence analyses assumed roughly uniform sequencing depth across donors, which may not hold.

The germline V gene has CDR1 PRHDT and CDR2 FYEKMQ (reference sequence). V was clipped by 5 bases and J by 0 bases; unmatched bases: 8. CDR3 size: 16 residues. The primer mix had 60 Vbeta and 13 Jbeta primers. The assay was immunoSEQ multiplex PCR, and TCRdb's table has in-frame clones only and misses some. The table lists more than 140,000 clones, about 79% of them singletons. Sequenced material: PBMCs. The source is a male donor in good health and CMV-seronegative. V is TRBV13 and J is TRBJ2-5; 8 nucleotides agree with TRBD1. The CDR3 DNA is TGTGCCAGCAGCCAAGACAGGGGCCGGTACCAAGAGACCCAGTACTTC. It is translated as CASSQDRGRYQETQYF.